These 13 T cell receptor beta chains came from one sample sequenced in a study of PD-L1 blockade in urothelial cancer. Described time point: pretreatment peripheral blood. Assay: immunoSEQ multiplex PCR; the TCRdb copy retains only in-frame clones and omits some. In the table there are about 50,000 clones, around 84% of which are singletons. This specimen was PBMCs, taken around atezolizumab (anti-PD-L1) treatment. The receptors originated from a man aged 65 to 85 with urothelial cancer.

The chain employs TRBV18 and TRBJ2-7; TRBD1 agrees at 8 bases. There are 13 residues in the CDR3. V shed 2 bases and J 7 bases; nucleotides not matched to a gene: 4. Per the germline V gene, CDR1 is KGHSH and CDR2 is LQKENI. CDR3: CASSPSDRVEQYF. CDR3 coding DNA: TGTGCCAGCTCACCATCGGACAGGGTGGAGCAGTACTTC.

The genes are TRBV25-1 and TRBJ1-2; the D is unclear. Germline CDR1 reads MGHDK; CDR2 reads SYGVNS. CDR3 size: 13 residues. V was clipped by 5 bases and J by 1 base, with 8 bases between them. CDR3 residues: CASSLGSNYGYTF. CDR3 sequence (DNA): TGTGCCAGCAGTCTGGGCAGTAACTATGGCTACACCTTC.

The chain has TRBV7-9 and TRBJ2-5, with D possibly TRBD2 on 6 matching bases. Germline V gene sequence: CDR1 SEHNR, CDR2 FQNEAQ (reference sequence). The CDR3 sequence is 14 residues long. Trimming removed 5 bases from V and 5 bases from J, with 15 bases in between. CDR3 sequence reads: CASSQTGGRETQYF. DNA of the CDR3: TGTGCCAGCAGCCAGACCGGGGGTCGGGAGACCCAGTACTTC.

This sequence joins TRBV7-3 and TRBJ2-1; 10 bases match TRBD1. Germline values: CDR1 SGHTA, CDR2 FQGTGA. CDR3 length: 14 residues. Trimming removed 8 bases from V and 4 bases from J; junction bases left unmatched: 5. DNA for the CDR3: TGTGCCAGCGCCCGGGACAGGGGTTACAATGAGCAGTTCTTC. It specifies CASARDRGYNEQFF.

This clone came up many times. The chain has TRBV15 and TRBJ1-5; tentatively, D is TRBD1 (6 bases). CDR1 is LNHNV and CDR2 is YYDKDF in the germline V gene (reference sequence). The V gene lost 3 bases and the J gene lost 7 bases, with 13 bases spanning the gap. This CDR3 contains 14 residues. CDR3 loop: CATSSADRWQPQHF. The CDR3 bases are TGTGCCACCAGCAGCGCCGACAGGTGGCAGCCCCAGCATTTT.

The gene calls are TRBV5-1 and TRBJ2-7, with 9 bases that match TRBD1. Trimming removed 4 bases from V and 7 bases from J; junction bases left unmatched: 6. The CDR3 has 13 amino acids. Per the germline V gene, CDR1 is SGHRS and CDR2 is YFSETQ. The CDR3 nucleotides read TGCGCCAGCAGCAGCCCGGGACAGGGAGAGCAGTACTTC. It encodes CASSSPGQGEQYF.

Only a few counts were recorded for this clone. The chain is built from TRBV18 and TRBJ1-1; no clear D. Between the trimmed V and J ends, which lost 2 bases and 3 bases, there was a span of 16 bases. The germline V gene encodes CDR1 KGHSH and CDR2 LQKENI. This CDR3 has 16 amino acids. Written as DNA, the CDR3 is TGTGCCAGCTCACCATTGGGCAGCCGAGGGTACACTGAAGCTTTCTTT. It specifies CASSPLGSRGYTEAFF.

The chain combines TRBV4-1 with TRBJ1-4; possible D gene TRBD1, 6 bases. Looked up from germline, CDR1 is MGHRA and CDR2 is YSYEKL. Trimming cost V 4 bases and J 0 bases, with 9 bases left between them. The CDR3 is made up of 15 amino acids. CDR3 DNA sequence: TGCGCCAGCAGCCGAGGGGGTGCAACTAATGAAAAACTGTTTTTT. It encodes CASSRGGATNEKLFF.

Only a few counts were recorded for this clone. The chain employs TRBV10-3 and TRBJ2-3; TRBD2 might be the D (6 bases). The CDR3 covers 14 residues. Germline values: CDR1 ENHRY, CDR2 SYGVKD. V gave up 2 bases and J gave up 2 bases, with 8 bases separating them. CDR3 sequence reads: CAISERRDTDTQYF. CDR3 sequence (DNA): TGTGCCATCAGTGAGAGGAGGGACACAGATACGCAGTATTTT.

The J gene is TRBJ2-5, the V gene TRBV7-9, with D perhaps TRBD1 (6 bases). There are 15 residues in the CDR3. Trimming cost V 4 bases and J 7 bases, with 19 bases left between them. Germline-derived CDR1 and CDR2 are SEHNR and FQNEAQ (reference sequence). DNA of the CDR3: TGTGCCAGCAGCTCGTGGGACACCAGAAAAGGGACCCAGTACTTC. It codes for CASSSWDTRKGTQYF.

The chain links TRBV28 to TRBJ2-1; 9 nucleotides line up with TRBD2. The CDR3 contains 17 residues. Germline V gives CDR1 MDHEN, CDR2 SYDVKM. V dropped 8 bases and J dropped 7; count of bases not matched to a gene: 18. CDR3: CASLSKYRTSASNEQFF. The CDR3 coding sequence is TGTGCCAGCCTTTCGAAGTATAGGACTAGCGCGTCTAATGAGCAGTTCTTC.

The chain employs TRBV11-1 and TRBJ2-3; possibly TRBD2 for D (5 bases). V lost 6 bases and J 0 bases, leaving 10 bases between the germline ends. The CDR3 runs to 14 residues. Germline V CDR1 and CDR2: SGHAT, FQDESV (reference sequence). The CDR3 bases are TGTGCCAGCAGTTCCGGGATAAGCACAGATACGCAGTATTTT. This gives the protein CASSSGISTDTQYF.

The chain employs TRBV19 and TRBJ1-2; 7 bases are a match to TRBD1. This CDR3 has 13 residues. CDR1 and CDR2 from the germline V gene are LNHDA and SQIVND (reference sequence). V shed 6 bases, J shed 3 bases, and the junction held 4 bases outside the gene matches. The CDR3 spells CASRRGTDYGYTF. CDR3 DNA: TGTGCCAGTAGACGGGGGACAGACTATGGCTACACCTTC.